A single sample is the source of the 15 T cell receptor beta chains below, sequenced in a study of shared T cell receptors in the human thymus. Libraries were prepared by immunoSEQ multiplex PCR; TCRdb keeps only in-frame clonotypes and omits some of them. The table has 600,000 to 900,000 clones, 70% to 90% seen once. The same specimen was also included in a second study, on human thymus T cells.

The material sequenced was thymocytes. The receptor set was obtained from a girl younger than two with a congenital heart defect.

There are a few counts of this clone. The CDR3 region is CASSNTPGLAGGHTGELFF. The DNA of the CDR3 is TGCGCCAGCAGTAACACCCCGGGACTAGCGGGGGGGCACACCGGGGAGCTGTTTTTT. This chain uses TRBV10-1 with TRBJ2-2, with 16 bases that match TRBD2. The CDR3 loop spans 19 amino acids. V lost 5 bases, J lost 3 bases, and 9 bases stayed unmatched. Germline V gene data show CDR1 as WNHNN and CDR2 as SYGVQD (reference sequence).

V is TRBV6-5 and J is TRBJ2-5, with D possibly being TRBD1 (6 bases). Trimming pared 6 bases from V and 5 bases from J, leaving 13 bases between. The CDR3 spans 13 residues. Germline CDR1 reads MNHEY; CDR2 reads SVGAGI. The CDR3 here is CASSLTGTETQYF. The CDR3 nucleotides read TGTGCCAGCAGCTTAACAGGGACGGAGACCCAGTACTTC.

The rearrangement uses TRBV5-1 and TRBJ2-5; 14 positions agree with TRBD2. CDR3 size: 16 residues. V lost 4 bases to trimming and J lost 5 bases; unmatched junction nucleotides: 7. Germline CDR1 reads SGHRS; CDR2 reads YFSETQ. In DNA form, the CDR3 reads TGCGCCAGCAGCACGGGACTAGCGGGGGTCCGGGAGACCCAGTACTTC. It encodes CASSTGLAGVRETQYF. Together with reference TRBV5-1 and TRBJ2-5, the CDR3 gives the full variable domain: KAGVTQTPRYLIKTRGQQVTLSCSPISGHRSVSWYQQTPGQGLQFLFEYFSETQRNKGNFPGRFSGRQFSNSRSEMNVSTLELGDSALYLCASSTGLAGVRETQYFGPGTRLLVL.

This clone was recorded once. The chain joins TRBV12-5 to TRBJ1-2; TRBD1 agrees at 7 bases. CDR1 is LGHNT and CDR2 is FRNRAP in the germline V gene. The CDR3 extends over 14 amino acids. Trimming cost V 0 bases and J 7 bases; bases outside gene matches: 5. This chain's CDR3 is CASGLVQGRGGYTF. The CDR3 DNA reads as TGTGCTAGTGGTTTGGTACAGGGGCGCGGTGGCTACACCTTC.

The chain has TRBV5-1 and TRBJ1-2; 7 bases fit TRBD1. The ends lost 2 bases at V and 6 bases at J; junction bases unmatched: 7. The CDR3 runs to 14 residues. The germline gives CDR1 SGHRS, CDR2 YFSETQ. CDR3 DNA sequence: TGCGCCAGCAGCTTCACAGGGGTTACGGATGGCTACACCTTC. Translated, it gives CASSFTGVTDGYTF.

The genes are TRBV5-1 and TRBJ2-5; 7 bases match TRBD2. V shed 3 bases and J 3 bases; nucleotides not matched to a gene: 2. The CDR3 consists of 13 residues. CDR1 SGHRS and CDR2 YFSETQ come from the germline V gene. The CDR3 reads CASSSGLEETQYF. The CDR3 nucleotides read TGCGCCAGCAGCTCCGGACTAGAAGAGACCCAGTACTTC.

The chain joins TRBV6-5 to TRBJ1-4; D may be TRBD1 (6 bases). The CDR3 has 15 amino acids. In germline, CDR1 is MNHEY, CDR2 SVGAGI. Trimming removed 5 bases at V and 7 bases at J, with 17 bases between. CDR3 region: CASSPTDRSLEKLFF. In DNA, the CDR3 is TGTGCCAGCAGTCCTACTGACAGGAGTCTTGAAAAACTGTTTTTT.

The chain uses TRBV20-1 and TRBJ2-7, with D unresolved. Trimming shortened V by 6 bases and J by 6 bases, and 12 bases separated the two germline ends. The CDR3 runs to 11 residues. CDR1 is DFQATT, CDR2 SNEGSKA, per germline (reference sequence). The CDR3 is CSATVSSEQYF. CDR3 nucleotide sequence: TGCAGTGCCACTGTTAGTTCCGAGCAGTACTTC.

The CDR3 loop reads CATSRETSGMNTEAFF. CDR3 DNA: TGTGCCACCAGCAGAGAGACTTCAGGGATGAACACTGAAGCTTTCTTT. J is TRBJ1-1 and V is TRBV15; a weak D match, TRBD1 (5 bases). CDR3 length equals 16 residues. V was clipped by 0 bases and J by 0 bases, with 11 bases between them. The V gene's germline CDR1 is LNHNV and CDR2 YYDKDF (reference sequence).

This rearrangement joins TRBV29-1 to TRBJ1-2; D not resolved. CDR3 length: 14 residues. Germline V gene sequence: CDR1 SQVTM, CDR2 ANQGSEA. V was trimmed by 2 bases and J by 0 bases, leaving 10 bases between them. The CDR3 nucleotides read TGCAGCGTTGAAAGAGTAGATACTAACTATGGCTACACCTTC. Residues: CSVERVDTNYGYTF.

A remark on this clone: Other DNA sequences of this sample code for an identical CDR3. CDR3 protein: CASSQDPASGGYEQYF. The DNA for the CDR3 is TGCGCCAGCAGCCAAGATCCGGCTAGCGGAGGCTATGAGCAGTACTTC. The J gene is TRBJ2-7, the V gene TRBV4-1; 7 bases agree with TRBD2. This CDR3 has 16 residues. Germline V lookup: CDR1 MGHRA, CDR2 YSYEKL. Trimming cost V 0 bases and J 7 bases; bases outside gene matches: 12.

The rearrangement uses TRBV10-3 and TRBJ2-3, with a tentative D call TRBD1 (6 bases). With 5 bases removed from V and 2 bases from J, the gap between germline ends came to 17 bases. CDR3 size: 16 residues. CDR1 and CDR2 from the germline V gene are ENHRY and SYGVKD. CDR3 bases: TGTGCCATCAGTCCTGACAGGTTTGGGCCCACAGATACGCAGTATTTT. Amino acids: CAISPDRFGPTDTQYF.

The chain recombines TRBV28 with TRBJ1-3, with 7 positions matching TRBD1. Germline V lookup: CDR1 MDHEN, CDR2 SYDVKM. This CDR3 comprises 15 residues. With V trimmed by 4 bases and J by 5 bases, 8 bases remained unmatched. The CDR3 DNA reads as TGTGCCAGCAGTTCCGAGGGGGCAGGGCGAAACACCATATATTTT. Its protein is CASSSEGAGRNTIYF.

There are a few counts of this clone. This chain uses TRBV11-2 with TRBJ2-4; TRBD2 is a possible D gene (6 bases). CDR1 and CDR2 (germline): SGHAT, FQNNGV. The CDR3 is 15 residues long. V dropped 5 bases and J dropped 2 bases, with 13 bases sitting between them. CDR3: CASSPRGVTKNIQYF. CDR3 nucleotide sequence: TGTGCCAGCAGCCCACGCGGGGTAACCAAAAACATTCAGTACTTC. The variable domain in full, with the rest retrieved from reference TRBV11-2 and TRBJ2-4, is EAGVAQSPRYKIIEKRQSVAFWCNPISGHATLYWYQQILGQGPKLLIQFQNNGVVDDSQLPKDRFSAERLKGVDSTLKIQPAKLEDSAVYLCASSPRGVTKNIQYFGAGTRLSVL.

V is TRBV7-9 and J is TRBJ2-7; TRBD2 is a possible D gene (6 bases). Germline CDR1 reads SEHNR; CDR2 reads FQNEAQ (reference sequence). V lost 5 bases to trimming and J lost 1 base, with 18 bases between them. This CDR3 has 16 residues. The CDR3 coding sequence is TGTGCCAGCAGCAGTCCGGGACTCGGACCTTCCTACGAGCAGTACTTC. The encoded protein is CASSSPGLGPSYEQYF.